These T cell receptor beta chains were read from a single sample in a study of blood T cell repertoires in COVID-19. Profiling relied on immunoSEQ multiplex PCR, and the TCRdb table lists in-frame clones only, not all of them. This table holds some 250,000 clones, over 75% found once. The material sequenced was PBMCs or T cells enriched from blood (not recorded which). These TCRs come from a woman in her forties or fifties who had recovered from COVID-19. CDR3s leave out the opening cysteine and the closing phenylalanine or tryptophan. Not every row has a clone size; where given, it reads once, few, many or a size class.

clone size,J gene,V gene,CDR3 protein
NA,TRBJ1-4,TRBV18,ASSTGTGGEKLF
NA,TRBJ2-3,TRBV2,ASSQFTDMQY
NA,TRBJ2-2,TRBV9,ASSEMDRANTGELF
NA,TRBJ2-1,TRBV4-1,ASSQAFTSGIRNEQF
NA,TRBJ1-2,TRBV3-1/TRBV3-2,ASRGTGVHSTGYT
NA,TRBJ2-6,TRBV7-2,ASSITGAGANVLT
NA,TRBJ2-1,TRBV27,ASNPGLANNEQF
NA,TRBJ1-1,TRBV7-8,ASSLELTDRVNTEAF
NA,TRBJ2-5,TRBV7-2,ASSLAAGRSETQY
NA,TRBJ1-1,TRBV7-9,ASTPGGNFEAF
NA,TRBJ1-6,TRBV28,ASSLHGTGTRSYNSPLH
NA,TRBJ2-1,TRBV19,ASSIEGTGINEQF
NA,TRBJ2-7,TRBV28,ASSSSGGAGAIYEQY
NA,TRBJ2-3,TRBV27,ASSFLAGTDTQY
NA,TRBJ2-7,TRBV3-1/TRBV3-2,ASSQDPSGRTRYEQY
NA,TRBJ2-7,TRBV15,ATSREIASGRYEQY
NA,TRBJ1-5,TRBV30,AWSVGGTGDQPQH
once,TRBJ2-2,TRBV3-1/TRBV3-2,ASSQDHGLANTGELF
NA,TRBJ2-3,TRBV11-2,ASSATSGPRTDTQY
NA,TRBJ1-2,TRBV15,ATSRGGIYGYT
NA,TRBJ2-1,TRBV27,ASTTKGGGSYSEVVWAEQF
NA,TRBJ2-4,TRBV7-2,ASSLVPSGRGNIQY
NA,TRBJ2-5,TRBV19,ASSPRLEETQY
NA,TRBJ2-1,TRBV7-8,ASSLTPNINEQF
NA,TRBJ1-5,TRBV5-4,ASSLTSGGAGNQPQH
once,TRBJ1-1,TRBV5-4,ASSLVQQGRGNTEAF
once,TRBJ2-5,TRBV19,ASSIATEGGPAGTQY
NA,TRBJ2-4,TRBV5-5,ASSSYSSGSDLTKNIQY
NA,TRBJ1-2,TRBV6-4,ASSDSGTGGNGYT
NA,TRBJ2-1,TRBV25-1,ASSDSGIEQF
NA,TRBJ1-3,TRBV2,ASSGVYSGNTIY
NA,TRBJ2-7,TRBV18,ASSPLPSGSNEQY
NA,TRBJ1-1,TRBV11-1,ASSFRGGLNTEAF
NA,TRBJ1-4,TRBV28,ASSPPTGNNEKLF
NA,TRBJ2-2,TRBV5-1,ASSVARANGELF
few,TRBJ2-1,TRBV19,ASSLLAGGNGNEQF
NA,TRBJ2-7,TRBV12-5,ASGPGQGPNEQY
NA,TRBJ2-7,TRBV5-8,ASSLGPTYEQY
NA,TRBJ2-7,TRBV3-1/TRBV3-2,ASSQETAYEQY
once,TRBJ2-7,TRBV7-9,ASSPIYEQY
NA,TRBJ1-1,TRBV14,ASSLWRVMNTEAF
NA,TRBJ2-7,TRBV10-1,ASSDQGADEQY
once,TRBJ1-2,TRBV5-1,ASSLDTTGGLNGYT
NA,TRBJ2-7,TRBV18,ASSPLKEGDEQY
NA,TRBJ1-1,TRBV28,ASSGAGSTTEAF
NA,TRBJ2-1,TRBV10-3,AISESGASLSLQF
NA,TRBJ1-6,TRBV10-3,AISVQGPNSPLH
NA,TRBJ2-3,TRBV7-6,ASSLGTGQGKTDTQY
NA,TRBJ2-7,TRBV11-1,ASSPLTGPYEQY
NA,TRBJ2-3,TRBV27,AVGDLGRTDTQY
NA,TRBJ1-2,TRBV7-2,ASRGRDGYGYT
NA,TRBJ1-2,TRBV5-4,ASIKKEGSRERDRQYT
NA,TRBJ1-4,TRBV5-1,ASSDGGQGATNEKLF